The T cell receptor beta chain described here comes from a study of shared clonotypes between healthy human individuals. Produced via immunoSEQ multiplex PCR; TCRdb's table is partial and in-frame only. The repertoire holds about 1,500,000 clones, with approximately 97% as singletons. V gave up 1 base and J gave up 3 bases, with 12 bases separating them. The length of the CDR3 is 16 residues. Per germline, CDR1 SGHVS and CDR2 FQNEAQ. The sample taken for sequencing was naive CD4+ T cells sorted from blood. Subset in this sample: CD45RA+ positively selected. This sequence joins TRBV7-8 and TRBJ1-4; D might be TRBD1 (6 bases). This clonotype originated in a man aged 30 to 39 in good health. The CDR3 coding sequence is TGTGCCAGCAGCTTAGTCAGGGGCGCGTCTAATGAAAAACTGTTTTTT. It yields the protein CASSLVRGASNEKLFF.